The 3 T cell receptor beta chains reported below all come from one sample, sequenced in a study of blood T cells in healthy people across ages. Sample-barcoded 5' priming and a J-beta primer mix drove a second PCR of roughly 6 to 12 cycles. TCRdb used MiXCR to reprocess the 5' RACE reads, holding one entry per CDR3 protein. The sample consists of around 900,000 distinct CDR3 sequences, roughly 47% of them appearing once. Input material: blood. The receptors derive from a woman aged 55-69 years in good health.

The chain uses TRBV7-2 and TRBJ2-7; the D gene could be TRBD1 or TRBD2 (5 bases each). Germline CDR1 and CDR2: SGHTA and FQGNSA. Trimming shortened V by 7 bases and J by 3 bases, and 19 bases separated the two germline ends. The CDR3 is 15 amino acids. CDR3 DNA sequence: TGTGCCAGCACCCTAGGTGGGACCTACAACTACGAGCAGTACTTC. Its translation: CASTLGGTYNYEQYF.

This clonotype was recorded a few times. V usage is TRBV4-1 and J usage is TRBJ2-5; the match to TRBD1 covers 7 bases. The CDR3 sequence is 16 residues long. J lost 4 bases, V lost 4 bases, and 12 bases had no gene match. CDR1 is MGHRA and CDR2 is YSYEKL in the germline V gene. The CDR3 loop is CASSPDAGGLGETQYF. CDR3 sequence (DNA): TGCGCCAGCAGCCCCGACGCAGGGGGTTTGGGAGAGACCCAGTACTTC.

The gene calls are TRBV7-2 and TRBJ1-5, with D possibly TRBD1 on 5 matching bases. The CDR3 length is 15 residues. Germline CDR1 and CDR2: SGHTA and FQGNSA. The germline V and J ends were trimmed by 5 bases and 6 bases, with 17 bases remaining between them. The CDR3 DNA sequence: TGTGCCAGCAGCCCCCGATGGGGGGTAGGTCAGCCCCAGCATTTT. As protein: CASSPRWGVGQPQHF.